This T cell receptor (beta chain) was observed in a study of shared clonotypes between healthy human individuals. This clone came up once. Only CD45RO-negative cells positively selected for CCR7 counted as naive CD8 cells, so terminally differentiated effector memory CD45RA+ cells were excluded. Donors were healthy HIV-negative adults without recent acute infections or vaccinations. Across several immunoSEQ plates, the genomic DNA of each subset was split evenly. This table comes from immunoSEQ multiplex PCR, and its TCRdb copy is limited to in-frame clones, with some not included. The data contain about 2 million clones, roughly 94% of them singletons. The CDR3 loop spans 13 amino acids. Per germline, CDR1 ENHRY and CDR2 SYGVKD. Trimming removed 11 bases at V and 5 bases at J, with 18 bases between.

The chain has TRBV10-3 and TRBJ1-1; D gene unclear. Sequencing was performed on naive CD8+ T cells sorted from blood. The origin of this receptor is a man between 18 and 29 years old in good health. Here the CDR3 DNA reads TGTGCCGTTGACTCGGAGAGAGGTACTGAAGCTTTCTTT. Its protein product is CAVDSERGTEAFF.